This T cell receptor beta chain originates from a study of blood T cell repertoires in COVID-19. Germline values: CDR1 LNHDA, CDR2 SQIVND (reference sequence). CDR3 length: 13 residues. Trimming took off 2 bases at V and 6 bases at J, with 11 bases between the two ends. Per the original data handling: Quantification of nucleated cells was approximated via reference gene primer amplification. Sequencing was performed with immunoSEQ multiplex PCR; in TCRdb, only in-frame clones are kept and a portion is missing. V and J calls and clone size are those listed in that table; D and trimming were worked out from the DNA. The table includes a few hundred thousand clones, around 87% detected once.

Sample: peripheral blood. The receptor was isolated from a woman aged 50 to 65 with acute or convalescent COVID-19. The chain uses TRBV19 and TRBJ2-7; D ambiguous. DNA of the CDR3: TGTGCCAGTAGTATACCCCTAGTCGGCGAGCAGTACTTC. Translating it yields CASSIPLVGEQYF.